The following is a TCR beta chain sequence with its context. No cognate antigen has been identified for it. No qualities accompany the bases; no much larger clone lies one base away. Following the manufacturer's recommendations, the immunoSEQ kit was used to generate TCR beta libraries from genomic DNA. For library preparation, a first multiplex PCR was performed with proprietary primers, followed by a second PCR in which unique barcodes were added, and bead cleanups were performed after each round. A kit-provided positive control reaction and a negative control reaction were included in every sample batch. The final libraries underwent checking on an Agilent 4200 TapeStation D1000 ScreenTape, volumetric pooling, and quantification by qPCR. Sequencing ran on an Illumina NextSeq500 with a MidOutput 150-cycle cartridge, using 156 Read1 and 15 Index1 cycles with kit custom primers. The pooled library was loaded at 0.8 to 1 pM with a roughly 20% PhiX control spike-in. The paper's data handling went like this. Vendor-processed data were analyzed in R, with a clonotype defined as all T cells sharing the same CDR3 nucleotide sequence. In the clone abundance analyses, frequencies in each sample were normalized to that sample's 10,000 most abundant clones. Before analysis, public T cell clones were removed, and these numbered fewer than six per sample on average. A difference in abundance of at least 32-fold between compartments was used to define tumor-enriched and baseline blood-enriched clonotypes. A beta-binomial differential abundance model was used to identify clonotypes that were expanded or contracted between blood time points. The Baroni-Urbani and Buser coefficient was used to measure tumor-blood repertoire similarity, and groups were compared with two-tailed Wilcoxon tests in R. Held by TCRdb, this immuneACCESS table contains in-frame sequences only and omits some clones. Under half of the omission traces to an unresolved V gene where checked; the cause of the rest is unknown. That table is the source of V, J and clone size, and D and trimming were worked out from the DNA. The sample table lists 120,000 or so clones, 81% of them with a count of one. Approximately 5% of the sample is in the top ten clones.

This sample was taken from a study of radiation and T cells in renal cell carcinoma (dated by TCRdb to between 2020 and 2021). The study in broad terms: Samples came from a clinical trial, in which primary renal cell carcinomas received 15 Gy stereotactic body radiation therapy followed by nephrectomy 4 weeks later. A total of under 60 samples underwent TCR beta sequencing, made up of 25 or so tumors and about 27 peripheral blood samples. In the 40 to 60 samples combined, 4,016,671 unique CDR3 nucleotide sequences were found, encoding 2.5 million to 3 million unique CDR3 amino acid sequences.

General findings and caveats noted by the study authors: Dynamics of the blood repertoire were not tracked past 4 weeks after treatment. Top tumor clonotypes rose in blood from baseline to 2 weeks post-radiation, then contracted by 4 weeks, suggesting transient expansion of tumor-resident clones. Because no pretreatment tumor biopsies were available, whether clonotypes were present in the tumor at baseline could not be determined. Effects of radiation dose or scheduling on the TCR repertoire could not be addressed with the single-armed trial design.

The CDR3 sequence holds 14 residues, the cysteine and phenylalanine included. Left in the record is the CDR3 DNA by itself, 42 bases read in frame from the first base. V has 5 bases trimmed and J has 7 bases trimmed; junction bases matching no gene number 7. CDR1 SGHAT and CDR2 FQDESV were looked up in the germline V gene (reference sequence). The time point label, as the study defines it: blood 2 weeks post-SBRT. The sample's treatment or condition label is to be understood as: 15 Gy SBRT to primary tumor, nephrectomy 4 weeks later. To track tumor-enriched clonotypes, serial peripheral blood was sampled from radiation-treated patients at baseline and at 2 weeks and 4 weeks after SBRT. All patients had renal cell carcinoma with clear cell pathology. The QIAamp DNA Blood Mini Kit (Qiagen) was used to prepare genomic DNA for TCR sequencing. The analyses included only samples that passed all quality control checks.

The rearrangement joined TRBV11-1 to TRBJ2-2; 7 bases in between match TRBD2. The sample here was blood, taken from a patient whose treatment included radiotherapy and nephrectomy. The source of this sequence is a man over 45 with renal cell carcinoma. In nucleotide form, the sequence is TGTGCCAGCAGCCTAAGGGACTATGGCGGGGAGCTGTTTTTT. It translates to CASSLRDYGGELFF.